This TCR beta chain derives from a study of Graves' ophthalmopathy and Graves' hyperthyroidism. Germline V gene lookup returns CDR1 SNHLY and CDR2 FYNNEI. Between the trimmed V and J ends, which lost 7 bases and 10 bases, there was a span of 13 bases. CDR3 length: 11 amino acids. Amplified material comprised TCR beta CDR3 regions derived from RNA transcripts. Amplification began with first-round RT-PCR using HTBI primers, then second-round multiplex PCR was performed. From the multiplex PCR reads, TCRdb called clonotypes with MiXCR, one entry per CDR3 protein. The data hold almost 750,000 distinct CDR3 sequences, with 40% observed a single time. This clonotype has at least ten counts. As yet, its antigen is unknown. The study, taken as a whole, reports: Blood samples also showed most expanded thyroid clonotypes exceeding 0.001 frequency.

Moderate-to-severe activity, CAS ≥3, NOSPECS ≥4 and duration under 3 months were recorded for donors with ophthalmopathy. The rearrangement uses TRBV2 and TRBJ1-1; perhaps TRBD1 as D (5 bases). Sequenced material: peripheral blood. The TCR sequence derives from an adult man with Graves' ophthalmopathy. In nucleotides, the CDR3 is TGTGCCAGCAAAGAATTAGGGGTAGCTTTCTTT. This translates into CASKELGVAFF.